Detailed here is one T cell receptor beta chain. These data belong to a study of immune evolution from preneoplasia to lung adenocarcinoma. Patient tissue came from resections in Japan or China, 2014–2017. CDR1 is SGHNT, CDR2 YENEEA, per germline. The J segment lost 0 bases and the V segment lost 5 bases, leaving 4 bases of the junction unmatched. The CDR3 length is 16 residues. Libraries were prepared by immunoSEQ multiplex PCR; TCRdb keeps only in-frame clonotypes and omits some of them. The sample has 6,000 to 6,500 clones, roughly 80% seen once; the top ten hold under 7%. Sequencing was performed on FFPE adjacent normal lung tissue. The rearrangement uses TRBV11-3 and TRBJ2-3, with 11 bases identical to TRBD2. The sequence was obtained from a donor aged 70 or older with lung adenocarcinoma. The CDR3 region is CASSHRTSGSTDTQYF. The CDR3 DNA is TGTGCCAGCAGCCACCGGACTAGCGGGAGCACAGATACGCAGTATTTT.